These 5 T cell receptor beta chains were all obtained from the same sample, sequenced in a study of cytomegalovirus exposure and HLA in healthy donors. The PCR used 60 Vbeta and 13 Jbeta primers. This table comes from immunoSEQ multiplex PCR, and its TCRdb copy is limited to in-frame clones, with some not included. Found here are roughly 190,000 clones, about 80% of them singletons; the top ten hold more than 3%. Source material: PBMCs. The source of these receptors is a man aged 40-50 years in good health and CMV-seropositive.

This chain joins TRBV14 and TRBJ2-7; possible D gene TRBD1, 6 bases. V was shortened by 5 bases and J by 3 bases, with 8 bases between the two germline ends. The CDR3 length is 12 residues. From germline, CDR1 is SGHDN and CDR2 FVKESK. CDR3 sequence reads: CASSWTVYEQYF. CDR3 coding DNA: TGTGCCAGCAGCTGGACAGTCTACGAGCAGTACTTC.

The V gene is TRBV7-8, the J gene TRBJ2-3, with 7 bases fitting TRBD2. Germline V lookup: CDR1 SGHVS, CDR2 FQNEAQ. This CDR3 contains 16 residues. V trimming: 1 base; J trimming: 2 bases; junction bases outside the gene matches: 6. CDR3 nucleotide sequence: TGTGCCAGCAGCTTAGAGGGCGGGGGAGCCACAGATACGCAGTATTTT. Translating gives CASSLEGGGATDTQYF.

This clone was seen a single time. The gene calls are TRBV5-1 and TRBJ1-1, with D possibly matching TRBD1 (5 bases). This CDR3 spans 15 amino acids. Deletions cut 0 bases from V and 0 bases from J, with 9 bases between. Looked up from germline, CDR1 is SGHRS and CDR2 is YFSETQ. Here the CDR3 reads CASSLAQAMNTEAFF. The CDR3 coding sequence is TGCGCCAGCAGCTTGGCACAGGCGATGAACACTGAAGCTTTCTTT. Complete variable domain (other parts from reference TRBV5-1 and TRBJ1-1): KAGVTQTPRYLIKTRGQQVTLSCSPISGHRSVSWYQQTPGQGLQFLFEYFSETQRNKGNFPGRFSGRQFSNSRSEMNVSTLELGDSALYLCASSLAQAMNTEAFFGQGTRLTVV.

J is TRBJ1-2 and V is TRBV2; 7 positions match TRBD1. This CDR3 has 15 residues. CDR1 and CDR2 from the germline V gene are SNHLY and FYNNEI. V was clipped by 6 bases and J by 6 bases; unmatched bases: 13. For the CDR3, the DNA is TGTGCCAGCAGGGGGATCAGGGGGACAGCCCATGGCTACACCTTC. It translates to CASRGIRGTAHGYTF.

The chain has TRBV7-2 and TRBJ2-2, with 7 bases fitting TRBD1. The J segment lost 0 bases and the V segment lost 3 bases, leaving 1 base of the junction unmatched. Germline CDR1 reads SGHTA; CDR2 reads FQGNSA. The CDR3 contains 15 residues. The CDR3: CASSLGQPNTGELFF. DNA for the CDR3: TGTGCCAGCAGCTTGGGACAGCCGAACACCGGGGAGCTGTTTTTT.